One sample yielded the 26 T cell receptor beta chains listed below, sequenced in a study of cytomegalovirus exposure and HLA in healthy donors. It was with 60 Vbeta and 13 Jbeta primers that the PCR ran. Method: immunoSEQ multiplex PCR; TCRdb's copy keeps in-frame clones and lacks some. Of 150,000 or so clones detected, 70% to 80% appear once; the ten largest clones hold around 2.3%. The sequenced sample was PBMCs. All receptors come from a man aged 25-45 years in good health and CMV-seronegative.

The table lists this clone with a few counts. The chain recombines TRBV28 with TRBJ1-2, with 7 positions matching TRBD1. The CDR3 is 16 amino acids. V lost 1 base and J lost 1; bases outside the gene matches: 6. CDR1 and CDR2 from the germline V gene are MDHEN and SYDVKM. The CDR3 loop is CASSLSGTDVNYGYTF. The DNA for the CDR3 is TGTGCCAGCAGTTTATCTGGGACAGATGTTAACTATGGCTACACCTTC.

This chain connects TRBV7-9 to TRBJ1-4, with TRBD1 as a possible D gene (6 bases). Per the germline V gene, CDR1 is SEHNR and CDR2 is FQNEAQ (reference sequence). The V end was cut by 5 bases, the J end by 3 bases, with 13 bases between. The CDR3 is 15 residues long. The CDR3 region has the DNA TGTGCCAGCAGCCGAAGGGGGGGCCCTAATGAAAAACTGTTTTTT. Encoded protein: CASSRRGGPNEKLFF.

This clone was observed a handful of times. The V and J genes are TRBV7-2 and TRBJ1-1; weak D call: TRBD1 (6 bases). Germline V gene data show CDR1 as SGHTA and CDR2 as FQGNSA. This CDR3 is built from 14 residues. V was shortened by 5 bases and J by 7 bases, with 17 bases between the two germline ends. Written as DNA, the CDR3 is TGTGCCAGCAGCCAAACCCCCGACAGGATTGAAGCTTTCTTT. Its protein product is CASSQTPDRIEAFF.

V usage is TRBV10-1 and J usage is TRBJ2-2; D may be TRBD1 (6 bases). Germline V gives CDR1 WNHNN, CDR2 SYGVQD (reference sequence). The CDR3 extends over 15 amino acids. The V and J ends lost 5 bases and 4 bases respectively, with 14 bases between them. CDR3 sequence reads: CASSPRLGGTGELFF. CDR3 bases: TGCGCCAGCAGTCCTAGATTAGGGGGCACCGGGGAGCTGTTTTTT.

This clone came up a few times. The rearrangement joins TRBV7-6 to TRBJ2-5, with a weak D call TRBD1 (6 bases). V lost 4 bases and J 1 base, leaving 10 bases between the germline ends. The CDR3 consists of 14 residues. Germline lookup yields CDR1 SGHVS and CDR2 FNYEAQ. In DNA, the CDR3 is TGTGCCAGCAGCTCTGGACAGTTCCAAGAGACCCAGTACTTC. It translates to CASSSGQFQETQYF.

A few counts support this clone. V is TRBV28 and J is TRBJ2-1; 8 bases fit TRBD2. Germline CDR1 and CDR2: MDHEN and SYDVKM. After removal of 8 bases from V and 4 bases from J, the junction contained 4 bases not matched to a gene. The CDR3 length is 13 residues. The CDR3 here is CASGTSLYNEQFF. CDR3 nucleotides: TGTGCCAGCGGGACTAGTCTATACAATGAGCAGTTCTTC.

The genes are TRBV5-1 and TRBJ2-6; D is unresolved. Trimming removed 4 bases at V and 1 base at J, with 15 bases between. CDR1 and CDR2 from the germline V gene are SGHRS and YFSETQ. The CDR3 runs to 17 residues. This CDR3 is CASSPLTGFSGANVLTF. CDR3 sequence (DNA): TGCGCCAGCAGCCCCCTGACTGGATTTTCTGGGGCCAACGTCCTGACTTTC.

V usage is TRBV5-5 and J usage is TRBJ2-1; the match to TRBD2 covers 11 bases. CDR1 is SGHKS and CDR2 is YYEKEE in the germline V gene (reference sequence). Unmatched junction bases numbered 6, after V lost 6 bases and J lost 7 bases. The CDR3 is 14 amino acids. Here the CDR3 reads CASTNSGGANEQFF. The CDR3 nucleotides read TGTGCCAGCACCAATAGCGGGGGGGCTAATGAGCAGTTCTTC. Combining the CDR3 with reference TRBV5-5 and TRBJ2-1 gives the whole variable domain DAGVTQSPTHLIKTRGQQVTLRCSPISGHKSVSWYQQVLGQGPQFIFQYYEKEERGRGNFPDRFSARQFPNYSSELNVNALLLGDSALYLCASTNSGGANEQFFGPGTRLTVL.

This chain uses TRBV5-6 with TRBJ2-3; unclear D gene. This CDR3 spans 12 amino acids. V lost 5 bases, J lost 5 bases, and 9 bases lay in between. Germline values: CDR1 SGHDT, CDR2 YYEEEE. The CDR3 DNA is TGTGCCAGCAGGGTGGGCCGAGATACGCAGTATTTT. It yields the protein CASRVGRDTQYF.

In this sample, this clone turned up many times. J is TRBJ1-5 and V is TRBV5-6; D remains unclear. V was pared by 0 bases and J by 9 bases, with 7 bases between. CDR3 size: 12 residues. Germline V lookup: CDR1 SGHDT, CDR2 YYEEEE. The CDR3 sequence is CASSLGEGPQHF. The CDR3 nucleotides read TGTGCCAGCAGCTTGGGGGAGGGGCCCCAGCATTTT.

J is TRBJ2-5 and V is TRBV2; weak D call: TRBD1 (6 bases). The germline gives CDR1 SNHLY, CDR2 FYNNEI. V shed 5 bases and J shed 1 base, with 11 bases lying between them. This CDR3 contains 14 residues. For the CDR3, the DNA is TGTGCCAGCAGTCACGACAGGACCCAAGAGACCCAGTACTTC. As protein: CASSHDRTQETQYF.

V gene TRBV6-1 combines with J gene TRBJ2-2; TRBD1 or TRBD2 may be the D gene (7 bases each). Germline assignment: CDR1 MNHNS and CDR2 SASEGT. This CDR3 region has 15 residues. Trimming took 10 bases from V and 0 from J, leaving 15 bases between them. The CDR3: CATRGGQTNTGELFF. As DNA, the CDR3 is TGTGCCACCAGGGGGGGACAGACGAACACCGGGGAGCTGTTTTTT.

CDR3 protein: CANRPTTNTGELFF. CDR3 coding DNA: TGTGCCAACCGACCGACTACGAACACCGGGGAGCTGTTTTTT. The rearrangement links TRBV6-1 to TRBJ2-2, with D perhaps TRBD2 (5 bases). The CDR3 is 14 residues long. CDR1 is MNHNS, CDR2 SASEGT, per germline. V was cut by 10 bases and J by 0 bases, with 12 bases left in between.

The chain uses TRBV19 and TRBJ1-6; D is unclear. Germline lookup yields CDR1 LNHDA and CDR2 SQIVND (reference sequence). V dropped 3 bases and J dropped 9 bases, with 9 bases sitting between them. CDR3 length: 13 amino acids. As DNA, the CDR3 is TGTGCCAGTAGTATGGGGAGGGCTTCACCCCTCCACTTT. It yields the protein CASSMGRASPLHF. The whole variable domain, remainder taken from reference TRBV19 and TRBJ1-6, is DGGITQSPKYLFRKEGQNVTLSCEQNLNHDAMYWYRQDPGQGLRLIYYSQIVNDFQKGDIAEGYSVSREKKESFPLTVTSAQKNPTAFYLCASSMGRASPLHFGNGTRLTVT.

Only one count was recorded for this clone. CDR3 DNA sequence: TGTGCCAGCAGTTACTTGGGGGGGCCATCCACAGATACGCAGTATTTT. Amino acids: CASSYLGGPSTDTQYF. The chain links TRBV6-6 to TRBJ2-3; D is possibly TRBD2 (7 bases). Germline CDR1 MNHNY, CDR2 SVGAGI (reference sequence). The CDR3 is 16 residues long. V shed 1 base and J shed 2 bases, with 13 bases lying between them.

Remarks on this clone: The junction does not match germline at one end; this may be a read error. As DNA, the CDR3 is TGCGCCAGCAGCTTGGGGGAGGACGGCTATGGCTACCCCTTC. It specifies CASSLGEDGYGYPF. The chain combines TRBV5-1 with TRBJ1-2; no definite D call. The CDR3 totals 14 residues. The germline V gene encodes CDR1 SGHRS and CDR2 YFSETQ.

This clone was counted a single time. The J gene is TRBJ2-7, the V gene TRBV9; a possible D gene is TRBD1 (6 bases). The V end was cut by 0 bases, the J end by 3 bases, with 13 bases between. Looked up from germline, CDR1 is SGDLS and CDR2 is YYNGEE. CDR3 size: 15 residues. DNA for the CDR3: TGTGCCAGCAGCGTAGAGTGGGGCAGGGGCTACGAGCAGTACTTC. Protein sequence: CASSVEWGRGYEQYF.

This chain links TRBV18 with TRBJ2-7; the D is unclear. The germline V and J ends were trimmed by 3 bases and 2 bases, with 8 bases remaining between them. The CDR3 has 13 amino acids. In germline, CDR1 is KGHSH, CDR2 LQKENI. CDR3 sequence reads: CASSPSLTYEQYF. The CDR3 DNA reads TGTGCCAGCTCACCCTCCCTAACCTACGAGCAGTACTTC.

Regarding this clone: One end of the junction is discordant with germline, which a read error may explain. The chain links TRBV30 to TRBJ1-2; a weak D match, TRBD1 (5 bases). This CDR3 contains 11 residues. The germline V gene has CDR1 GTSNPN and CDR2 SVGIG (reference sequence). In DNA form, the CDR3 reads TGTGCCTGGAGTGGGGGGGGACGATACCCCTTC. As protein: CAWSGGGRYPF.

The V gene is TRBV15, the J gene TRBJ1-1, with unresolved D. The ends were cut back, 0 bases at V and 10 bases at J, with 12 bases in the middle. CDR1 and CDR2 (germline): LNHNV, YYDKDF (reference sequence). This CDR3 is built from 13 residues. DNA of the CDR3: TGTGCCACCAGCAGAGATCGAGGATCTGGAGCTTTCTTT. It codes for CATSRDRGSGAFF.

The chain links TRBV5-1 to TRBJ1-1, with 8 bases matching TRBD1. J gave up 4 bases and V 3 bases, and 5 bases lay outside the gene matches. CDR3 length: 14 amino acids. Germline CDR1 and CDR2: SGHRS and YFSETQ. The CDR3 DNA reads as TGCGCCAGCAGCTACGGACAGGGCGGCACTGAAGCTTTCTTT. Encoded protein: CASSYGQGGTEAFF.

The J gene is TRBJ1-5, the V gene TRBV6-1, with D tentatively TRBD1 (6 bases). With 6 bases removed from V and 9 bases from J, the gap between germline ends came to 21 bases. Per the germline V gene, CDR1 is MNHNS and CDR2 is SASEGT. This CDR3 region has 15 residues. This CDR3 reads CASREQGKSFGPQHF. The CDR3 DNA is TGTGCCAGCAGGGAACAGGGAAAGAGTTTCGGGCCCCAGCATTTT.

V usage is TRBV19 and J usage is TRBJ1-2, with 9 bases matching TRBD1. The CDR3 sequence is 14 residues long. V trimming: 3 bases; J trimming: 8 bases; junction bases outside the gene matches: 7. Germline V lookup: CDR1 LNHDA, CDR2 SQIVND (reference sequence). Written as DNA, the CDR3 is TGTGCCAGTAGTATGGACAGGGGAAGGAAGGGCTACACCTTC. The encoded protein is CASSMDRGRKGYTF.

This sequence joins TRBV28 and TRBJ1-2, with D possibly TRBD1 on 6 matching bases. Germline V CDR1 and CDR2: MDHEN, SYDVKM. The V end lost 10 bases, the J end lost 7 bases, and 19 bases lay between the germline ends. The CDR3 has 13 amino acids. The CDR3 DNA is TGTGCCACCGCGGGGGGGGCGGGTCGTGGCTACACCTTC. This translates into CATAGGAGRGYTF.

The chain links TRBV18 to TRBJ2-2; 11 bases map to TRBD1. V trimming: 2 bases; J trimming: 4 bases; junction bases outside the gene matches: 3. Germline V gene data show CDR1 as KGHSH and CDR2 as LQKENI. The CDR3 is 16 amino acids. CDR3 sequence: CASSPGQGAITGELFF. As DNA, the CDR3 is TGTGCCAGCTCACCAGGACAGGGGGCTATCACCGGGGAGCTGTTTTTT.

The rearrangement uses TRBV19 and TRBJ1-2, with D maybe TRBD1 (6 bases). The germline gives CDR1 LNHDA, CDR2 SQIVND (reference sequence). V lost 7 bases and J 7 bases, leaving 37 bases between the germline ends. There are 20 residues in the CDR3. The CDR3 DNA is TGTGCCAGTAAAGATACGTTCGGACAGAGCCCGTGGGAGCGAGAGAGTGGCTACACCTTC. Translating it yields CASKDTFGQSPWERESGYTF.